This T cell receptor (beta chain) was recovered during a study of low-dose radiotherapy and immunotherapy resistance in tumors. Along with nivolumab and ipilimumab, donors received aspirin, low-dose cyclophosphamide and low-dose radiotherapy. The CDR3 loop spans 13 amino acids. The V gene's germline CDR1 is MNHEY and CDR2 SVGEGT. V lost 7 bases, J lost 12 bases, and 8 bases stayed unmatched. Both TCRalpha and TCRbeta chains were reverse transcribed with V-gene-specific primers. TCR amplification used 20 PCR cycles, a constant-region primer and a V-primer adapter. TCRdb re-called the reads through MiXCR, storing one row per CDR3 protein. The data contain around 20,000 distinct CDR3 sequences, roughly 70% of them singletons.

This sequence originates from a human donor with advanced metastatic prostate, ovarian, gallbladder or colorectal cancer (not recorded which). This table probably holds off-target reads from a library built for another chain. The genes are TRBV6-2 or TRBV6-3 and TRBJ1-4, with 10 bases lining up with TRBD1. The chain's CDR3 is CASTDRGNAELFF. The CDR3 DNA is TGTGCCAGCACGGACAGGGGGAATGCGGAACTGTTTTTT.